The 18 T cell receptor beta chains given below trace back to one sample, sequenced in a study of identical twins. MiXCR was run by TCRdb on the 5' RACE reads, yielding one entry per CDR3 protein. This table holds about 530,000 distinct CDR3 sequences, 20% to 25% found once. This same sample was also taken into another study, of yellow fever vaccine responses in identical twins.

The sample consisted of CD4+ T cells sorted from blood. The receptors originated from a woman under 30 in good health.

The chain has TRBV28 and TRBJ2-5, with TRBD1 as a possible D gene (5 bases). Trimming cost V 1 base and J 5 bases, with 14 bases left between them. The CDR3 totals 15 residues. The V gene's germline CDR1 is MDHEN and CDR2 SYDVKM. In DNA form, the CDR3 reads TGTGCCAGCAGTTTATCGGCAGGGAACGGGGAGACCCAGTACTTC. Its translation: CASSLSAGNGETQYF.

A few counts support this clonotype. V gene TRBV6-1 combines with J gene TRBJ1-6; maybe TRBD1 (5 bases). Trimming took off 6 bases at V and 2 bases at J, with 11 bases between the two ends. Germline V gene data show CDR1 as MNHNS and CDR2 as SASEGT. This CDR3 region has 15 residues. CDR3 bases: TGTGCCAGCAGCAAACAGGAAGCCTATAATTCACCCCTCCACTTT. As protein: CASSKQEAYNSPLHF.

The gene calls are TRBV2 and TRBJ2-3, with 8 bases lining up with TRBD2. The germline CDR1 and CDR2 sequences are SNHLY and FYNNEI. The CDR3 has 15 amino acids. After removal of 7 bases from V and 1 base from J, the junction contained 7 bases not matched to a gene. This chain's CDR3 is CASTRLASRTDTQYF. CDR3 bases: TGTGCCAGCACAAGACTAGCGTCCCGCACAGATACGCAGTATTTT. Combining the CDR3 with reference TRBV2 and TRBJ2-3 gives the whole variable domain EPEVTQTPSHQVTQMGQEVILRCVPISNHLYFYWYRQILGQKVEFLVSFYNNEISEKSEIFDDQFSVERPDGSNFTLKIRSTKLEDSAMYFCASTRLASRTDTQYFGPGTRLTVL.

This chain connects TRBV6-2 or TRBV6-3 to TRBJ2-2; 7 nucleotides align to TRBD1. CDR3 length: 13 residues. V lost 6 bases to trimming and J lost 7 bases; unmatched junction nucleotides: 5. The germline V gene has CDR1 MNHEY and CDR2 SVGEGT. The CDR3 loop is CASSFRGIGELFF. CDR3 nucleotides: TGTGCCAGCAGCTTCAGGGGGATCGGGGAGCTGTTTTTT.

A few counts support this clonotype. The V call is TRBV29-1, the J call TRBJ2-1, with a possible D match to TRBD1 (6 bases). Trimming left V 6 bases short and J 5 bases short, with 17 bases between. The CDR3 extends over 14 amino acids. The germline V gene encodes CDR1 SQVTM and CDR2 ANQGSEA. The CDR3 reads CSVATGTLNNEQFF. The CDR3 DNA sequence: TGCAGCGTAGCAACCGGGACACTGAACAATGAGCAGTTCTTC.

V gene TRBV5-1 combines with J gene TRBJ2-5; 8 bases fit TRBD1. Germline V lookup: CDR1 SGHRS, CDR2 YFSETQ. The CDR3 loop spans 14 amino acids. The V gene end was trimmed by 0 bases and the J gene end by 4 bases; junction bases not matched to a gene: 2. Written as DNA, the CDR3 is TGCGCCAGCAGCTTGGGCGACAGGGGAGAGACCCAGTACTTC. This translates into CASSLGDRGETQYF.

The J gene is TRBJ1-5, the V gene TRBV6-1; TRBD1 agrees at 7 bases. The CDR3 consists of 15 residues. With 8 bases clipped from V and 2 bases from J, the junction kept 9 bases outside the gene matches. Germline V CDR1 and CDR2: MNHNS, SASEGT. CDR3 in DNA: TGTGCCAGCGGAGGGACAGCCTTTGGCAATCAGCCCCAGCATTTT. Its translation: CASGGTAFGNQPQHF.

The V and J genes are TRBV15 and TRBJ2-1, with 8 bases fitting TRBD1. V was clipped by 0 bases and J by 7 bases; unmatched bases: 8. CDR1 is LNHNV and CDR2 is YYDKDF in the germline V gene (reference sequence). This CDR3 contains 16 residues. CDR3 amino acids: CATSRDLAGGANEQFF. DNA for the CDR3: TGTGCCACCAGCAGAGATCTGGCAGGGGGCGCGAATGAGCAGTTCTTC. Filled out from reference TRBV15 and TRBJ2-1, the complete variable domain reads DAMVIQNPRYQVTQFGKPVTLSCSQTLNHNVMYWYQQKSSQAPKLLFHYYDKDFNNEADTPDNFQSRRPNTSFCFLDIRSPGLGDTAMYLCATSRDLAGGANEQFFGPGTRLTVL.

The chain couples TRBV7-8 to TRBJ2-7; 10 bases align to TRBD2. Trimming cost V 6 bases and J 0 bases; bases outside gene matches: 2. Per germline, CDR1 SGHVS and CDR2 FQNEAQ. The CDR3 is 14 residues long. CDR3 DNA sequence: TGTGCCAGCAGGAGACTAGCGGGCTCCTACGAGCAGTACGTC. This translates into CASRRLAGSYEQYV.

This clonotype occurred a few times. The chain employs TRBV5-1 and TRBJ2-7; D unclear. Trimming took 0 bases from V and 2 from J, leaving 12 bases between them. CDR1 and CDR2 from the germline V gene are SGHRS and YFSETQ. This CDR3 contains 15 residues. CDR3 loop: CASSLDGRNTYEQYF. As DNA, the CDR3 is TGCGCCAGCAGCTTGGATGGGCGAAATACCTACGAGCAGTACTTC. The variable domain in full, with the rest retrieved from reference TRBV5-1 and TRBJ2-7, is KAGVTQTPRYLIKTRGQQVTLSCSPISGHRSVSWYQQTPGQGLQFLFEYFSETQRNKGNFPGRFSGRQFSNSRSEMNVSTLELGDSALYLCASSLDGRNTYEQYFGPGTRLTVT.

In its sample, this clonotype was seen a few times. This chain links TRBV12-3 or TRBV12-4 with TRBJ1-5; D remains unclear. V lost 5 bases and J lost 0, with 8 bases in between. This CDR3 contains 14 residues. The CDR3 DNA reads TGTGCCAGCAGTGGGATGTATAGCAATCAGCCCCAGCATTTT. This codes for CASSGMYSNQPQHF.

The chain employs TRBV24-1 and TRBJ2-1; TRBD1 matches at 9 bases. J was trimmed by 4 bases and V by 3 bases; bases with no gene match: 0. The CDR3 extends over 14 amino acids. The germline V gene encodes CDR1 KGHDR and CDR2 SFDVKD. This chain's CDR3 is CATSDGTGYNEQFF. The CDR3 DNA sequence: TGTGCCACCAGTGATGGGACAGGGTACAATGAGCAGTTCTTC.

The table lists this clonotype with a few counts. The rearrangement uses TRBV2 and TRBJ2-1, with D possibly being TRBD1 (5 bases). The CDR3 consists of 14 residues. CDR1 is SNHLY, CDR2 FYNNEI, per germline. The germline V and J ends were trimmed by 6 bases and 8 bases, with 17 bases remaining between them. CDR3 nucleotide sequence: TGTGCCAGCAGCCTAAGTACAGGTACCCATGAGCAGTTCTTC. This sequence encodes CASSLSTGTHEQFF.

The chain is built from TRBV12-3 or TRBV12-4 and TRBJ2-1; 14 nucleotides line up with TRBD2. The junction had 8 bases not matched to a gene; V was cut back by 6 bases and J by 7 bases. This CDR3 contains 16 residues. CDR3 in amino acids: CASRKGLAGVENEQFF. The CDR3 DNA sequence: TGTGCCAGCAGAAAGGGACTAGCGGGAGTAGAGAATGAGCAGTTCTTC.

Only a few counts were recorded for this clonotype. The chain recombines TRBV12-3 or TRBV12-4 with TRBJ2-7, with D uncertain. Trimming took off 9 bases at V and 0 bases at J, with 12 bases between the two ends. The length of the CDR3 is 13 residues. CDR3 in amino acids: CASSPGFSYEQYV. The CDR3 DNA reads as TGTGCCAGTTCCCCCGGGTTCTCCTACGAGCAGTACGTC.

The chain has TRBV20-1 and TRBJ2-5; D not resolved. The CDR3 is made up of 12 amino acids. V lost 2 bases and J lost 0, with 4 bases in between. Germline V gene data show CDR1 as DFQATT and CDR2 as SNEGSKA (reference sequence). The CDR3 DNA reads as TGCAGTGCTAGACTCTACCAAGAGACCCAGTACTTC. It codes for CSARLYQETQYF.

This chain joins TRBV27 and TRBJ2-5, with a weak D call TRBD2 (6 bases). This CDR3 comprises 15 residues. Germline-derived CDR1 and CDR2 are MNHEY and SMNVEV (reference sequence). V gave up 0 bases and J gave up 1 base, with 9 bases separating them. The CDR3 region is CASSLSGGTQETQYF. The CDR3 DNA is TGTGCCAGCAGTTTATCCGGCGGGACCCAAGAGACCCAGTACTTC.

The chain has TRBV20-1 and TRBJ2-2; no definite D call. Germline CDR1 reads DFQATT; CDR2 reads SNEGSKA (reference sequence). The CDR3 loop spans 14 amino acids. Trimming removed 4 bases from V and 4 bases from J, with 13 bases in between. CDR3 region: CSANLYGATGELFF. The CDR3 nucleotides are TGCAGTGCTAACCTCTACGGCGCCACCGGGGAGCTGTTTTTT.